The entry below gives a single T cell receptor (beta chain) sequence along with its context. Its antigen is unknown. The data belong to a study of long-term antiretroviral therapy in people with HIV. With survey level as its setting, the immunoSEQ assay was v3.0. Libraries were prepared by immunoSEQ multiplex PCR; TCRdb keeps only in-frame clonotypes and omits some of them. The sample contains 20,000 to 25,000 clones, roughly 80% of which appear only once. Trimming cost V 6 bases and J 6 bases, with 8 bases left between them. Per the germline V gene, CDR1 is SNHLY and CDR2 is FYNNEI. CDR3 length equals 11 residues. Each HIV participant was treated in the United States. Study-wide findings and caveats: Clones showing expansion before ART dominated the repertoire at all time points. Relative to transplant donor controls, diversity remained lower despite increasing after ART.

This chain uses TRBV2 with TRBJ1-2; a weak D match, TRBD1 (6 bases). The receptor was isolated from a young woman with HIV. Sequencing used unsorted PBMCs, obtained 0.2 years after starting antiretroviral therapy. This chain's CDR3 is CASRRTDGYTF. Written as DNA, the CDR3 is TGTGCCAGCAGAAGGACAGATGGCTACACCTTC.